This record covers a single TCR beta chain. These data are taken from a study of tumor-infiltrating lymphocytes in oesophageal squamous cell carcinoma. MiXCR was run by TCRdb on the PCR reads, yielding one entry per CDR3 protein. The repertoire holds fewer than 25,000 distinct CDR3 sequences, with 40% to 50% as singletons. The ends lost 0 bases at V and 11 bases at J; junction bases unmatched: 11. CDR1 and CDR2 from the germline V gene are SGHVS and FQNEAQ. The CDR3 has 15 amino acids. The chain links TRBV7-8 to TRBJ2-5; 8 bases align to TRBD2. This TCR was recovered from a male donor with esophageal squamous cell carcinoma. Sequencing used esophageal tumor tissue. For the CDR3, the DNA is TGTGCCAGCAGCTTAGCGCATCAGCGGGGGTTTGAGCAGTACTTC. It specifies CASSLAHQRGFEQYF.